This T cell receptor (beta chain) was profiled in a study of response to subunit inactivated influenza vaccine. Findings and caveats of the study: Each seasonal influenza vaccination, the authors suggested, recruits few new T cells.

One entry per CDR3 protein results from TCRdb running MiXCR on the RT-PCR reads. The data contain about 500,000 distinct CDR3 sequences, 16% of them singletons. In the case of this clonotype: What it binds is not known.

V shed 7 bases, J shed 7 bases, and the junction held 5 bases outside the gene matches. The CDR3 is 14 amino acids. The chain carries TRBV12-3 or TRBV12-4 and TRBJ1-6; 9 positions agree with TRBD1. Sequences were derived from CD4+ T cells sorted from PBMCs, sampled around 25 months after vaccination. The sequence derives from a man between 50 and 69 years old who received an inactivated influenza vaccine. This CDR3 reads CASIQGQGNSPLHF. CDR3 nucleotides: TGTGCCAGCATCCAGGGACAGGGAAATTCACCCCTCCACTTT.